The present T cell receptor beta chain was sequenced within a study of beta chain features in type 1 diabetes. Every donor provided one heparinised blood draw, which averaged about 120 mL. This clone has a handful of counts. Its antigen is still unknown. In the same sample, other DNA sequences code for this CDR3. Regarding the study as a whole: All four CD4+ subsets of Type 1 diabetes patients contained TCRB CDR3s that were moderately but significantly shorter. Among type 1 diabetes patients, VDJ junctions had fewer insertions and more deletions. Within patients, naive, central memory and Treg TCRB repertoires seemed more similar than within healthy donors. A PCR bias possibly favoring shorter templates would apply equally to patients and controls.

Every bit of the isolated RNA underwent reverse transcription, so sequencing read expressed TCRB transcripts. The repertoire was sequenced with immunoSEQ multiplex PCR; TCRdb's copy has only in-frame clones and lacks some. The sample includes around 710,000 clones, around an eighth of them seen just once. The V end was cut by 0 bases, the J end by 7 bases, with 7 bases between. This CDR3 spans 13 amino acids. The V gene's germline CDR1 is MRHNA and CDR2 SNTAGT. The sequence derives from a man under 40 with type 1 diabetes. The chain employs TRBV6-4 and TRBJ2-1; a possible D gene is TRBD1 (5 bases). Sequences were obtained from naive CD4+ T cells from blood. In nucleotides, the CDR3 is TGTGCCAGCAGTGACTCAAGGGGAAATGAGCAGTTCTTC. Amino acid sequence: CASSDSRGNEQFF.